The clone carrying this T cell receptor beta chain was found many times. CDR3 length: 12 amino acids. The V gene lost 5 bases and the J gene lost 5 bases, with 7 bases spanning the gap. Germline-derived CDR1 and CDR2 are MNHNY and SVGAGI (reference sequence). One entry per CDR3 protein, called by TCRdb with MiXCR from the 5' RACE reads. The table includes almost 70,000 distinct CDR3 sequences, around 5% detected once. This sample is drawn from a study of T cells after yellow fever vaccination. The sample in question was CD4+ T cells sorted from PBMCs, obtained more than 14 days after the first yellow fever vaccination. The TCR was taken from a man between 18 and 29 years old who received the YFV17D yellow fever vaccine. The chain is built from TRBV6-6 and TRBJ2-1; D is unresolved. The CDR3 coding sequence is TGTGCCAGCAGTCCGAGGAACAATGAGCAGTTCTTC. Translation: CASSPRNNEQFF.